The present T cell receptor beta chain was sequenced within a study of T cells in localized non-small cell lung cancer. Points on this clone: What it binds is not known.

Only in-frame clones appear in the TCRdb table, and some are missing; sequencing was by immunoSEQ multiplex PCR. This sample carries tens of thousands of clones, around 90% of them seen once, and the ten largest clones take about a sixth. Study results and caveats: Uninvolved neighboring lung showed the greatest T cell clonality, exceeding tumor. A raised T cell density in blood coincided with lengthier overall survival. There were a median roughly 62 of the top 100 tumor clones appearing in adjacent lung.

The CDR3 consists of 15 residues. Germline trimming cut 4 bases from V and 3 bases from J; bases unmatched to any gene: 5. Germline V CDR1 and CDR2: SGDLS, YYNGEE. The chain employs TRBV9 and TRBJ1-5; 9 bases agree with TRBD1. Specimen: peripheral blood mononuclear cells, collected before any cancer treatment. The sequence was collected from a man between 40 and 75 years old with stage III lung adenocarcinoma. The CDR3 DNA reads as TGTGCCAGCAGCCCACAGGGGGCTAACAATCAGCCCCAGCATTTT. It specifies CASSPQGANNQPQHF.